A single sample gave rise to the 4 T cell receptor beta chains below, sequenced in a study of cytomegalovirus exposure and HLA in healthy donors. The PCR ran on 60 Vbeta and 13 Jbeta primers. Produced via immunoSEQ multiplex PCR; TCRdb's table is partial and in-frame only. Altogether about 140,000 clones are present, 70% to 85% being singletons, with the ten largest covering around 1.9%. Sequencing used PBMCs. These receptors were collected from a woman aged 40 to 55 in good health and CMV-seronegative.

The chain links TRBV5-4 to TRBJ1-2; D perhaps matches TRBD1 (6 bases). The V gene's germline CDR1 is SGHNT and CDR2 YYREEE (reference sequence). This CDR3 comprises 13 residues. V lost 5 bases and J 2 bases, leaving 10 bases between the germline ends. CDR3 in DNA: TGTGCCAGCAGATCAGGGGAGAACTATGGCTACACCTTC. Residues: CASRSGENYGYTF.

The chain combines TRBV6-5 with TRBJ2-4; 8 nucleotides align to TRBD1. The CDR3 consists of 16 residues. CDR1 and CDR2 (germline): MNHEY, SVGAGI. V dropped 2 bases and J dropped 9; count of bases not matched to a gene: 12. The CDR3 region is CASSYGSGQDMGIQYF. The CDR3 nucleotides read TGTGCCAGCAGTTACGGGTCGGGACAGGATATGGGCATTCAGTACTTC.

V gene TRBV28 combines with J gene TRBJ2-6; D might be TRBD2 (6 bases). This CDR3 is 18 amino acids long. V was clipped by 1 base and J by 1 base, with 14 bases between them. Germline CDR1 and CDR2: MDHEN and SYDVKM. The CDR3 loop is CASSLLGWAGSGANVLTF. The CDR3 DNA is TGTGCCAGCAGTTTATTGGGTTGGGCGGGGTCTGGGGCCAACGTCCTGACTTTC. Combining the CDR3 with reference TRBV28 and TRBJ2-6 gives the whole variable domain DVKVTQSSRYLVKRTGEKVFLECVQDMDHENMFWYRQDPGLGLRLIYFSYDVKMKEKGDIPEGYSVSREKKERFSLILESASTNQTSMYLCASSLLGWAGSGANVLTFGAGSRLTVL.

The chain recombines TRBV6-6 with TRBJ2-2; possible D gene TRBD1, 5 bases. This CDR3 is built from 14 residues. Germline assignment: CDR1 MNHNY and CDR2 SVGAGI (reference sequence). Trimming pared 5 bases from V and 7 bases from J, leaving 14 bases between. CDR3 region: CASSPRRVDGELFF. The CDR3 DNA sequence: TGTGCCAGCAGTCCCCGCAGGGTGGACGGGGAGCTGTTTTTT.